These 27 T cell receptor beta chains originate from one sample sequenced in a study of a mutant IDH1 vaccine in newly diagnosed glioma. The antigens of these receptors remain unknown. Measured with immunoSEQ multiplex PCR; TCRdb has only the in-frame clones, and not every one. Among roughly 32,000 clones, just under 90% were seen once, and the ten largest hold around 12%. The time point here: week 47, end of study. Topical imiquimod was applied with each vaccine dose, which held 300 ug of mutant IDH1 20-mer peptide. Sequencing used PBMCs, obtained from a glioma patient whose treatment included an IDH1 peptide vaccine. Source of these receptors: a woman under 40 with glioma.

This clone counts as medium-sized. The V and J genes are TRBV2 and TRBJ1-5; 7 bases match TRBD1. Germline V lookup: CDR1 SNHLY, CDR2 FYNNEI. Unmatched junction bases numbered 13, after V lost 4 bases and J lost 7 bases. The CDR3 totals 16 residues. The CDR3 region is CASSAQGPLGKQPQHF. The CDR3 DNA reads as TGTGCCAGCAGTGCACAGGGGCCTTTAGGTAAACAGCCCCAGCATTTT. The whole variable domain, filled in from reference TRBV2 and TRBJ1-5, reads EPEVTQTPSHQVTQMGQEVILRCVPISNHLYFYWYRQILGQKVEFLVSFYNNEISEKSEIFDDQFSVERPDGSNFTLKIRSTKLEDSAMYFCASSAQGPLGKQPQHFGDGTRLSIL.

The CDR3 loop is CASSMLTATTEKLFF. CDR3 coding DNA: TGTGCCAGTAGTATGCTGACAGCTACAACCGAAAAACTGTTTTTT. V usage is TRBV19 and J usage is TRBJ1-4, with D maybe TRBD1 (5 bases). The V gene lost 3 bases and the J gene lost 8 bases, with 16 bases spanning the gap. The germline V gene encodes CDR1 LNHDA and CDR2 SQIVND (reference sequence). The CDR3 covers 15 residues.

This chain uses TRBV7-2 with TRBJ2-5; TRBD2 aligns across 11 bases. V lost 4 bases, J lost 4 bases, and 5 bases stayed unmatched. The V gene's germline CDR1 is SGHTA and CDR2 FQGNSA. The CDR3 loop spans 15 amino acids. The chain's CDR3 is CASSYASGGPETQYF. The CDR3 DNA follows: TGTGCCAGCAGCTATGCTAGCGGGGGGCCAGAGACCCAGTACTTC.

The CDR3 coding sequence is TGTGCCAGCAGTGAGACGTGGGAGGATCAGCCCCAGCATTTT. It codes for CASSETWEDQPQHF. The V call is TRBV2, the J call TRBJ1-5; no reliable D call. This CDR3 has 14 amino acids. The germline V gene encodes CDR1 SNHLY and CDR2 FYNNEI. Trimming stripped 3 bases from V and 5 bases from J, with 11 bases between.

The V gene is TRBV5-1, the J gene TRBJ2-7; D uncertain. Between the trimmed V and J ends, which lost 3 bases and 5 bases, there was a span of 15 bases. The CDR3 loop spans 14 amino acids. Germline assignment: CDR1 SGHRS and CDR2 YFSETQ. The chain's CDR3 is CASSWNGPADEQYF. Written as DNA, the CDR3 is TGCGCCAGCAGCTGGAACGGACCGGCGGACGAGCAGTACTTC.

The chain joins TRBV9 to TRBJ2-1; D possibly uses TRBD1 or TRBD2 (5 bases each). Trimming left V 0 bases short and J 3 bases short, with 10 bases between. Per the germline V gene, CDR1 is SGDLS and CDR2 is YYNGEE. The CDR3 is 15 residues long. CDR3 in DNA: TGTGCCAGCAGCGTAGGGGGGTTATACTACAATGAGCAGTTCTTC. Protein product: CASSVGGLYYNEQFF.

The chain uses TRBV6-1 and TRBJ1-2; tentative D call: TRBD1 (6 bases). The CDR3 has 15 residues. V lost 1 base and J 7 bases, leaving 16 bases between the germline ends. Germline-derived CDR1 and CDR2 are MNHNS and SASEGT. CDR3 sequence (DNA): TGTGCCAGCAGTGAAGACTGGGGGGCCCGGTTTGGCTACACCTTC. Translation: CASSEDWGARFGYTF.

The gene calls are TRBV7-6 and TRBJ1-2, with D possibly TRBD1 on 6 matching bases. The CDR3 has 13 residues. Trimming removed 8 bases from V and 1 base from J, with 11 bases in between. Germline V lookup: CDR1 SGHVS, CDR2 FNYEAQ. CDR3 region: CASAPDSNYGYTF. CDR3 coding DNA: TGTGCCAGCGCCCCGGACAGTAACTATGGCTACACCTTC.

V is TRBV29-1 and J is TRBJ1-4; no definite D call. Germline loops: CDR1 SQVTM, CDR2 ANQGSEA. Trimming pared 5 bases from V and 6 bases from J, leaving 10 bases between. This CDR3 is built from 12 residues. The chain's CDR3 is CSVYQWDEKLFF. CDR3 bases: TGCAGCGTTTACCAGTGGGATGAAAAACTGTTTTTT.

The V call is TRBV6-5, the J call TRBJ2-7; D is tentatively TRBD1 or TRBD2 (6 bases each). This CDR3 spans 14 amino acids. Germline V lookup: CDR1 MNHEY, CDR2 SVGAGI. The V gene lost 2 bases and the J gene lost 1 base, with 9 bases spanning the gap. The CDR3 DNA reads as TGTGCCAGCAGTTACGGGGGGCAGTCCTACGAGCAGTACTTC. It specifies CASSYGGQSYEQYF.

The chain couples TRBV6-6 to TRBJ2-3, with TRBD1 as a possible D gene (6 bases). Germline CDR1 MNHNY, CDR2 SVGAGI (reference sequence). V lost 7 bases, J lost 8 bases, and 19 bases lay in between. The CDR3 runs 14 residues. CDR3 nucleotides: TGTGCCAGCAACAGGGACCCCGCTGGAGCTACGCAGTATTTT. Protein sequence: CASNRDPAGATQYF.

V usage is TRBV6-6 and J usage is TRBJ1-2, with 8 nucleotides matching TRBD1. The trim removed 7 bases at V and 7 bases at J, leaving 5 bases unmatched. Germline lookup yields CDR1 MNHNY and CDR2 SVGAGI (reference sequence). This CDR3 has 12 amino acids. CDR3 sequence reads: CASNQGAAGYTF. CDR3 nucleotides: TGTGCCAGCAACCAGGGGGCGGCTGGCTACACCTTC.

In this sample, this clone turned up once. CDR3 amino acids: CAISESIGQNTEAFF. CDR3 sequence (DNA): TGTGCCATCAGTGAGTCGATAGGGCAGAACACTGAAGCTTTCTTT. The chain employs TRBV10-3 and TRBJ1-1; D is ambiguous. With 0 bases removed from V and 1 base from J, the gap between germline ends came to 9 bases. Germline-derived CDR1 and CDR2 are ENHRY and SYGVKD. The CDR3 consists of 15 residues.

The rearrangement joins TRBV5-1 to TRBJ1-1, with a possible D match to TRBD1 (6 bases). CDR1 is SGHRS, CDR2 YFSETQ, per germline. The germline V and J ends were trimmed by 3 bases and 4 bases, with 7 bases remaining between them. The CDR3 sequence is 12 residues long. CDR3 amino acids: CASSWGPTEAFF. CDR3 bases: TGCGCCAGCAGCTGGGGGCCCACTGAAGCTTTCTTT.

The V call is TRBV5-1, the J call TRBJ2-5; D assignment may be TRBD1 or TRBD2 (5 bases each). Germline loops: CDR1 SGHRS, CDR2 YFSETQ. The V and J ends lost 4 bases and 5 bases respectively, with 18 bases between them. The CDR3 is 15 residues long. DNA for the CDR3: TGCGCCAGCAGCCAAGGGACCCTAAGAGGGGAGACCCAGTACTTC. Encoded protein: CASSQGTLRGETQYF.

The genes are TRBV7-2 and TRBJ2-3, with 15 bases that match TRBD2. This CDR3 has 19 amino acids. Trimming took 2 bases from V and 0 from J; bases not matched to a gene: 6. Germline V gene lookup returns CDR1 SGHTA and CDR2 FQGNSA. Here the CDR3 reads CASSLLGLAGGTSTDTQYF. The CDR3 coding sequence is TGTGCCAGCAGCTTACTGGGACTAGCGGGGGGAACTAGCACAGATACGCAGTATTTT.

This rearrangement joins TRBV4-1 to TRBJ2-3; D gene uncertain. V shed 0 bases and J shed 9 bases, with 13 bases lying between them. Germline CDR1 reads MGHRA; CDR2 reads YSYEKL. The length of the CDR3 is 14 residues. The CDR3: CASSQEGYPGTQYF. In nucleotides, the CDR3 is TGCGCCAGCAGCCAAGAGGGGTACCCTGGGACGCAGTATTTT.

The chain is built from TRBV14 and TRBJ1-5; weak D call: TRBD1 (5 bases). With 0 bases removed from V and 5 bases from J, the gap between germline ends came to 11 bases. Germline V gene sequence: CDR1 SGHDN, CDR2 FVKESK. The CDR3 covers 15 residues. CDR3 sequence: CASSQEGDGDQPQHF. The CDR3 nucleotides read TGTGCCAGCAGCCAAGAGGGGGACGGGGATCAGCCCCAGCATTTT.

There are a few counts of this clone. This rearrangement joins TRBV6-5 to TRBJ1-1; 9 positions match TRBD1. This CDR3 has 13 residues. The junction had 4 bases not matched to a gene; V was cut back by 7 bases and J by 4 bases. Germline V gene lookup returns CDR1 MNHEY and CDR2 SVGAGI. DNA for the CDR3: TGTGCCAGCACCCGGGGACAGGGCACTGAAGCTTTCTTT. This gives the protein CASTRGQGTEAFF.

The gene calls are TRBV6-5 and TRBJ2-7, with D perhaps TRBD1 (7 bases). The CDR3 has 11 amino acids. Between the trimmed V and J ends, which lost 10 bases and 6 bases, there was a span of 13 bases. Germline CDR1 reads MNHEY; CDR2 reads SVGAGI. The DNA for the CDR3 is TGTGCCACCCGACAGGGAGGCGAGCAGTACTTC. As protein: CATRQGGEQYF.

This rearrangement joins TRBV11-2 to TRBJ2-7; tentatively, D is TRBD1 or TRBD2 (5 bases each). Germline V gene sequence: CDR1 SGHAT, CDR2 FQNNGV. The CDR3 sequence is 13 residues long. V lost 3 bases and J 6 bases, leaving 12 bases between the germline ends. The CDR3 DNA follows: TGTGCCAGCAGCTTGGGGACCGCTCGCGAGCAGTACTTC. This gives the protein CASSLGTAREQYF.

The gene calls are TRBV2 and TRBJ2-1; 7 nucleotides align to TRBD2. Germline loops: CDR1 SNHLY, CDR2 FYNNEI. V gave up 6 bases and J gave up 6 bases; unmatched junction bases: 5. The CDR3 has 13 residues. The chain's CDR3 is CASSRLASNEQFF. The CDR3 DNA is TGTGCCAGCAGCAGACTAGCATCCAATGAGCAGTTCTTC. Combining the CDR3 with reference TRBV2 and TRBJ2-1 gives the whole variable domain EPEVTQTPSHQVTQMGQEVILRCVPISNHLYFYWYRQILGQKVEFLVSFYNNEISEKSEIFDDQFSVERPDGSNFTLKIRSTKLEDSAMYFCASSRLASNEQFFGPGTRLTVL.

The chain links TRBV7-6 to TRBJ2-7; 10 nucleotides line up with TRBD2. The ends lost 6 bases at V and 7 bases at J; junction bases unmatched: 12. Germline V gene data show CDR1 as SGHVS and CDR2 as FNYEAQ. The CDR3 spans 15 residues. The CDR3 protein is CASSSAPGLAWEQYF. The CDR3 bases are TGTGCCAGCAGTTCAGCACCGGGACTAGCGTGGGAGCAGTACTTC.

This chain joins TRBV7-9 and TRBJ1-4; possible D gene TRBD1, 5 bases. Germline V gene sequence: CDR1 SEHNR, CDR2 FQNEAQ (reference sequence). The CDR3 has 15 amino acids. V was cut by 2 bases and J by 4 bases, with 11 bases left in between. CDR3 bases: TGTGCCAGCAGCTTAACTGGGACGGATAATGAAAAACTGTTTTTT. Protein product: CASSLTGTDNEKLFF.

This sequence joins TRBV7-9 and TRBJ1-4, with D unresolved. CDR1 SEHNR and CDR2 FQNEAQ come from the germline V gene (reference sequence). V gave up 3 bases and J gave up 8 bases, with 7 bases separating them. The CDR3 sequence is 12 residues long. The DNA of the CDR3 is TGTGCCAGCAGCTTTAGTGAGGAAAAACTGTTTTTT. Translation: CASSFSEEKLFF.

The CDR3 protein is CASRTELYQPQHF. CDR3 nucleotide sequence: TGTGCCAGTAGGACAGAGTTGTATCAGCCCCAGCATTTT. The chain uses TRBV19 and TRBJ1-5, with D possibly matching TRBD1 (5 bases). The V and J ends lost 6 bases and 5 bases respectively, with 11 bases between them. CDR3 size: 13 residues. From germline, CDR1 is LNHDA and CDR2 SQIVND (reference sequence). The full variable domain, with the rest looked up from reference TRBV19 and TRBJ1-5, is DGGITQSPKYLFRKEGQNVTLSCEQNLNHDAMYWYRQDPGQGLRLIYYSQIVNDFQKGDIAEGYSVSREKKESFPLTVTSAQKNPTAFYLCASRTELYQPQHFGDGTRLSIL.

This sequence joins TRBV10-1 and TRBJ1-2, with D perhaps matching TRBD1 (6 bases). The CDR3 runs to 17 residues. The V end lost 6 bases, the J end lost 5 bases, and 25 bases lay between the germline ends. Germline lookup yields CDR1 WNHNN and CDR2 SYGVQD (reference sequence). The CDR3 sequence is CASSDRNLAGATYGYTF. The DNA of the CDR3 is TGCGCCAGCAGCGATAGAAACCTCGCAGGGGCTACTTATGGCTACACCTTC.